The rows below give T cell receptor beta chains drawn from one sample of a study of Ad26.COV2.S vaccination and SARS-CoV-2 variants. Method: immunoSEQ multiplex PCR; TCRdb's copy keeps in-frame clones and lacks some. The sample carries about 460,000 clones, roughly nine tenths recorded once. Sequencing used peripheral blood, obtained in a trial of Ad26.COV2.S vaccine versus placebo. These TCRs come from a person aged 18 to 65 who received the Ad26.COV2.S COVID-19 vaccine or a placebo. The CDR3 runs from the conserved cysteine through the conserved F or W. A D gene is named only where the DNA matches it firmly. Size is omitted from some rows. Given values are once, few, many or a class for expanded clones.

TRBJ1-5	once	.	TRBV6-1	CASSLGGSGNQPQHF	TGTGCCAGCAGCCTAGGGGGGAGCGGCAATCAGCCCCAGCATTTT
TRBJ1-1	.	TRBD1	TRBV5-1	CASSSEVQGASTEAFF	TGCGCCAGCAGCTCCGAGGTACAGGGGGCTAGCACTGAAGCTTTCTTT
TRBJ1-1	.	.	TRBV6-5	CASSRDNMNTEAFF	TGTGCCAGCAGTAGGGACAATATGAACACTGAAGCTTTCTTT
TRBJ1-1	.	TRBD1	TRBV28	CASSGTVNTEAFF	TGTGCCAGCAGCGGGACAGTGAACACTGAAGCTTTCTTT
TRBJ1-1	.	.	TRBV29-1	CSVERDRSYTEAFF	TGCAGCGTTGAAAGGGATAGGAGTTACACTGAAGCTTTCTTT
TRBJ2-7	.	.	TRBV28	CASSPEDRSSYEQYF	TGTGCCAGCAGTCCCGAGGACCGGAGCTCCTACGAGCAGTACTTC
TRBJ2-7	.	TRBD1	TRBV12-3/TRBV12-4	CASSRQGNYEQYF	TGTGCCAGCAGCCGACAGGGGAACTACGAGCAGTACTTC
TRBJ2-1	.	.	TRBV18	CATEIQWGSEQFF	TGTGCCACCGAAATACAATGGGGCAGTGAGCAGTTCTTC
TRBJ1-2	.	.	TRBV18	CASSPGDSRNYGYTF	TGTGCCAGCTCACCGGGGGACTCCCGTAACTATGGCTACACCTTC
TRBJ1-6	.	TRBD1	TRBV10-1	CASSTGTANSPLHF	TGCGCCAGCAGTACCGGGACAGCAAATTCACCCCTCCACTTT
TRBJ2-1	.	.	TRBV19	CASSIFGLADYNEQFF	TGTGCCAGTAGTATATTCGGGCTAGCCGACTACAATGAGCAGTTCTTC
TRBJ2-7	.	.	TRBV6-5	CASSYSRGTYEQYF	TGTGCCAGCAGTTACTCGCGGGGAACTTACGAGCAGTACTTC
TRBJ2-1	.	TRBD2	TRBV18	CASSPTLAGEAYNEQFF	TGTGCCAGCTCACCAACCCTAGCGGGAGAAGCCTACAATGAGCAGTTCTTC
TRBJ2-1	.	TRBD1	TRBV11-2	CASSAGTGVREQFF	TGTGCCAGCAGCGCCGGGACAGGGGTTAGGGAGCAGTTCTTC
TRBJ1-5	.	.	TRBV7-9	CASSFLGDKPQHF	TGTGCCAGCAGCTTTTTAGGGGACAAACCCCAGCATTTT
TRBJ1-6	few	TRBD1	TRBV2	CASSPTGGAYNSPLHF	TGTGCCAGCAGTCCCACAGGGGGTGCCTATAATTCACCCCTCCACTTT
TRBJ2-5	.	.	TRBV27	CASSLTDQETQYF	TGTGCCAGCAGTTTGACAGACCAAGAGACCCAGTACTTC
TRBJ2-2	many	.	TRBV25-1	CASSDIGESGELFF	TGTGCCAGCAGTGATATAGGGGAGAGCGGGGAGCTGTTTTTT
TRBJ2-7	.	TRBD2	TRBV28	CASSLWTSDNEQYF	TGTGCCAGCAGTTTATGGACTAGCGATAACGAGCAGTACTTC
TRBJ2-3	.	TRBD2	TRBV6-5	CASRGSGSRTDTQYF	TGTGCCAGCAGGGGTAGCGGGAGTCGGACAGATACGCAGTATTTT
TRBJ2-7	.	TRBD2	TRBV29-1	CSVEVRGDSYEQYF	TGCAGCGTTGAAGTGCGGGGGGACTCCTACGAGCAGTACTTC
TRBJ2-7	.	TRBD2	TRBV5-1	CASRGAGGPLYEQYF	TGCGCCAGCAGGGGAGCGGGAGGGCCCCTTTACGAGCAGTACTTC
TRBJ1-2	.	TRBD1	TRBV18	CASSRRQGDDGYTF	TGTGCCAGCTCACGGCGACAGGGAGACGATGGCTACACCTTC
TRBJ2-7	.	TRBD1	TRBV5-1	CASSLEGDRHYEQYF	TGCGCCAGCAGCTTGGAGGGGGACAGACACTACGAGCAGTACTTC
TRBJ1-4	.	.	TRBV2	CASSEVGGGEKLFF	TGTGCCAGCAGTGAAGTGGGTGGGGGTGAAAAACTGTTTTTT
TRBJ1-1	.	TRBD1	TRBV27	CASSVSRTGAEAFF	TGTGCCAGCAGTGTCAGTAGGACAGGGGCTGAAGCTTTCTTT
TRBJ2-7	.	.	TRBV7-2	CASSLVGYEQYF	TGTGCCAGCAGCTTAGTAGGTTACGAGCAGTACTTC
TRBJ2-2	.	.	TRBV28	CASRLEKRGTGELFF	TGTGCCAGCAGGCTAGAGAAAAGGGGCACCGGGGAGCTGTTTTTT
TRBJ1-1	.	.	TRBV29-1	CSAEGSGLPFEAFF	TGCAGCGCTGAAGGGTCGGGACTTCCTTTTGAAGCTTTCTTT
TRBJ2-6	once	.	TRBV30	CAWRPRAVSGANVLTF	TGTGCCTGGAGGCCCAGGGCAGTCTCTGGGGCCAACGTCCTGACTTTC
TRBJ1-3	.	.	TRBV7-2	CASSLGGGNTIYF	TGTGCCAGCAGCTTAGGAGGGGGAAACACCATATATTTT
TRBJ2-1	.	TRBD2	TRBV7-9	CASSLSPGLAGGPHNEQFF	TGTGCCAGCAGCTTATCCCCCGGACTAGCGGGAGGGCCACACAATGAGCAGTTCTTC
TRBJ2-1	.	.	TRBV18	CASSPGRASYNEQFF	TGTGCCAGCTCGCCGGGTCGCGCTTCCTACAATGAGCAGTTCTTC
TRBJ2-2	.	TRBD1	TRBV28	CASSPRTGVYTGELFF	TGTGCCAGCAGTCCGCGGACAGGGGTGTACACCGGGGAGCTGTTTTTT
TRBJ2-1	.	TRBD2	TRBV9	CASSVGGSWSYNEQFF	TGTGCCAGCAGCGTAGGCGGGAGTTGGTCCTACAATGAGCAGTTCTTC
TRBJ1-3	once	.	TRBV5-4	CATSGGDSGNTIYF	TGTGCCACCTCCGGGGGGGACTCTGGAAACACCATATATTTT
TRBJ2-2	.	TRBD1	TRBV6-5	CASSNRGANTGELFF	TGTGCCAGCAGCAACAGGGGGGCGAACACCGGGGAGCTGTTTTTT
TRBJ2-1	.	TRBD2	TRBV2	CASSGLAAYNEQFF	TGTGCCAGCAGTGGACTAGCGGCTTACAATGAGCAGTTCTTC
TRBJ2-2	few	TRBD1	TRBV29-1	CSVGVYRDRVTGELFF	TGCAGCGTTGGGGTTTATAGGGACAGGGTCACCGGGGAGCTGTTTTTT
TRBJ1-1	.	TRBD1	TRBV28	CASSLLTFGQGAWAFF	TGTGCCAGCAGTTTATTAACGTTTGGGCAGGGGGCATGGGCTTTCTTT
TRBJ2-3	.	.	TRBV2	CASSESYTQYF	TGTGCCAGCAGTGAGTCCTATACGCAGTATTTT
TRBJ1-2	.	.	TRBV5-8	CASSLTGHLNYGYTF	TGTGCCAGCAGCTTGACGGGACACCTGAATTATGGCTACACCTTC
TRBJ2-6	.	.	TRBV29-1	CSVEDQGAGANVLTF	TGCAGCGTTGAAGATCAAGGGGCTGGGGCCAACGTCCTGACTTTC
TRBJ2-1	.	.	TRBV5-5	CASSLVEGVGGEQFF	TGTGCCAGCAGCTTGGTAGAGGGAGTCGGTGGTGAGCAGTTCTTC
TRBJ1-4	.	TRBD1	TRBV28	CASSHARQGLLGANEKLFF	TGTGCCAGCAGTCACGCCCGACAGGGATTATTAGGGGCTAATGAAAAACTGTTTTTT